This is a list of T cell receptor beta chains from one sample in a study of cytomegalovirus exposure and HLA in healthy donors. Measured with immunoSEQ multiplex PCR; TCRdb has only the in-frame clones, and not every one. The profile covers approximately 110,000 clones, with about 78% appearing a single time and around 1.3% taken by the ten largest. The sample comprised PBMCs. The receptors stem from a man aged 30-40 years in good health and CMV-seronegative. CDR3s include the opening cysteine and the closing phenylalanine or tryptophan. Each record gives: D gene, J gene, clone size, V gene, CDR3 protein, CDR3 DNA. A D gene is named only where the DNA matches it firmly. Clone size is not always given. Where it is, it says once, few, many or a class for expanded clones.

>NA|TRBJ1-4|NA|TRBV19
CASSVKLDEKLFF
TGTGCCAGTAGCGTTAAGCTAGATGAAAAACTGTTTTTT
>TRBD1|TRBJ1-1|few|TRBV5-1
CASSKATGTGTNTEAFF
TGCGCCAGCAGCAAGGCCACCGGGACAGGAACGAACACTGAAGCTTTCTTT
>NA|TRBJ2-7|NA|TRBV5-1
CASSLANYEQYF
TGCGCCAGCAGCTTGGCCAATTACGAGCAGTACTTC
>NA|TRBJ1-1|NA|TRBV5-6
CASRLIGAGITEAFF
TGTGCCAGCAGATTGATAGGGGCAGGGATCACTGAAGCTTTCTTT
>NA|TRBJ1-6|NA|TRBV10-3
CAISESIRGSPLHF
TGTGCCATCAGTGAGTCGATCAGAGGGTCACCCCTCCACTTT
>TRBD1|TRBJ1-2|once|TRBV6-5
CASSRTGYGYTF
TGTGCCAGCAGCCGGACAGGGTATGGCTACACCTTC
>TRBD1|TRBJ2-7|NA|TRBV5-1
CASSSRTGSTYEQYF
TGCGCCAGCAGCTCCAGGACAGGGTCAACCTACGAGCAGTACTTC
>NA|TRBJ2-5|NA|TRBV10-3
CAISESGAPETQYF
TGTGCCATCAGTGAGTCGGGAGCCCCAGAGACCCAGTACTTC
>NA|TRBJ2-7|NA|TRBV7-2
CASSSPPSCEQYF
TGTGCCAGCAGCTCCCCCCCCTCCTGCGAGCAGTACTTC
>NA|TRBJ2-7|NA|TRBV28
CASSLGGTPREQYF
TGTGCCAGCAGTTTAGGGGGGACTCCGAGAGAGCAGTACTTC
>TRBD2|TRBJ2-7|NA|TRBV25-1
CARSRQGLAGPEQYF
TGTGCCAGGAGTCGACAAGGACTAGCGGGACCGGAGCAGTACTTC
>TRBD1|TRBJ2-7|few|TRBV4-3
CASSQADRAEQYF
TGCGCCAGCAGCCAAGCTGACAGGGCCGAGCAGTACTTC
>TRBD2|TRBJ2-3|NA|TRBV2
CASRAGGVATDTQYF
TGTGCCAGCAGAGCGGGGGGGGTAGCCACAGATACGCAGTATTTT
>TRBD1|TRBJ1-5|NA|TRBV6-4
CASRATGTSNQPQHF
TGTGCCAGCAGGGCGACAGGGACAAGCAATCAGCCCCAGCATTTT
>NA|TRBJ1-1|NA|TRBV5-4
CASSPDRFTEAFF
TGTGCCAGCAGCCCCGACAGGTTCACTGAAGCTTTCTTT
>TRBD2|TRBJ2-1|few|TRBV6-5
CASSYRGLVPFF
TGTGCCAGCAGTTACAGGGGACTAGTCCCGTTCTTC
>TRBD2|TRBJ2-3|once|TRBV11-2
CASKTQSGGLSTDTQYF
TGTGCCAGCAAAACCCAGTCGGGGGGACTTAGCACAGATACGCAGTATTTT
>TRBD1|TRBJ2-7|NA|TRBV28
CASIQTGAYEQYF
TGTGCCAGCATCCAGACAGGGGCCTACGAGCAGTACTTC
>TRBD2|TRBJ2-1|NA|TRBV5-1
CASSRTSGSSNEQFF
TGCGCCAGCAGTCGGACTAGCGGGAGTTCCAATGAGCAGTTCTTC
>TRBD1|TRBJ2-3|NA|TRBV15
CATSRTGDTQYF
TGTGCCACCAGCCGGACAGGAGATACGCAGTATTTT
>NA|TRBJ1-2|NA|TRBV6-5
CASSYNVGNGGYTF
TGTGCCAGCAGTTATAATGTGGGCAACGGTGGCTACACCTTC
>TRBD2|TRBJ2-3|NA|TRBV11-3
CASSKRTSGRAGTDTQYF
TGTGCCAGCAGCAAACGGACTAGCGGGAGGGCCGGTACAGATACGCAGTATTTT
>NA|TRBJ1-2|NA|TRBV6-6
CASSPLGGLSNYGYTF
TGTGCCAGCAGTCCCCTCGGGGGTTTGTCTAACTATGGCTACACCTTC
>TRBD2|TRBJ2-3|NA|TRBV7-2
CASSSSGGAADTQYF
TGTGCCAGCAGCTCCAGCGGGGGGGCAGCAGATACGCAGTATTTT
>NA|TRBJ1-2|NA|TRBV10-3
CAISESDMVGGLELNGYTF
TGTGCCATCAGTGAGTCGGACATGGTTGGAGGGCTCGAGTTGAATGGCTACACCTTC
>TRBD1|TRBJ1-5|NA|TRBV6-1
CASSGTGGNQPQHF
TGTGCCAGCAGCGGGACAGGGGGCAATCAGCCCCAGCATTTT
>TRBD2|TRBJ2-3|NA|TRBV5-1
CASSPGLAGGPTDTQYF
TGCGCCAGCAGCCCTGGACTAGCGGGAGGGCCCACAGATACGCAGTATTTT
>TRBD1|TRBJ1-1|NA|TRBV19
CASSIVGTDTEAFF
TGTGCCAGTAGTATAGTTGGGACAGACACTGAAGCTTTCTTT
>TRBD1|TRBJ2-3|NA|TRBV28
CASSSAGGFSRAYTDTQYF
TGTGCCAGCAGTTCGGCAGGGGGCTTCTCCCGCGCATACACAGATACGCAGTATTTT
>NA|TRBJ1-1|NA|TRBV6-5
CASSYSRVSNTEAFF
TGTGCCAGCAGTTACTCGCGGGTATCGAACACTGAAGCTTTCTTT
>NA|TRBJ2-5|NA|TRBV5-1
CASSLWSGGGTQYF
TGCGCCAGCAGCTTATGGTCCGGGGGAGGGACCCAGTACTTC
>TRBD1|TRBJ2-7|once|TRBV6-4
CASWTGYLLGEQYF
TGTGCCAGCTGGACAGGGTATTTACTAGGGGAGCAGTACTTC
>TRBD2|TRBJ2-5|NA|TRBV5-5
CASSPGLAKETQYF
TGTGCCAGCAGCCCGGGACTAGCAAAAGAGACCCAGTACTTC
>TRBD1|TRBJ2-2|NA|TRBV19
CARGGDRGNTGELFF
TGTGCCAGAGGTGGGGACAGGGGAAACACCGGGGAGCTGTTTTTT
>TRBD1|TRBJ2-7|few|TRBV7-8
CASSPRDRGYEQYF
TGTGCCAGCAGCCCGAGGGACAGGGGTTACGAGCAGTACTTC
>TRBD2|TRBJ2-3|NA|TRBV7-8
CASSRRASGGLSTDTQYF
TGTGCCAGCAGCCGGCGGGCTAGCGGGGGGCTAAGCACAGATACGCAGTATTTT
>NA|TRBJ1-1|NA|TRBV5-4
CASSFDSGFNTEAFF
TGTGCCAGCAGCTTTGACTCTGGGTTTAACACTGAAGCTTTCTTT
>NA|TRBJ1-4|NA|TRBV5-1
CASSLAGDEKLFF
TGCGCCAGCAGCTTGGCAGGGGATGAAAAACTGTTTTTT
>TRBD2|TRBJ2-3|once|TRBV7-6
CASSPGTSGGPGTDTQYF
TGTGCCAGCAGCCCCGGGACTAGCGGGGGGCCTGGCACAGATACGCAGTATTTT
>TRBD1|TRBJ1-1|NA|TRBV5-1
CASSGGTGVNTEAFF
TGCGCCAGCAGCGGGGGGACAGGGGTGAACACTGAAGCTTTCTTT
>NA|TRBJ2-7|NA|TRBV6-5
CASSYRGRAYEQYF
TGTGCCAGCAGTTACAGGGGTCGGGCCTACGAGCAGTACTTC
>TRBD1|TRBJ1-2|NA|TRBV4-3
CASSQAITTGGFYGYTF
TGCGCCAGCAGCCAAGCGATCACGACAGGGGGCTTCTATGGCTACACCTTC
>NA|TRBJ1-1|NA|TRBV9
CASSVDGGAGVKGTEAFF
TGTGCCAGCAGCGTAGATGGGGGGGCCGGGGTCAAGGGTACTGAAGCTTTCTTT
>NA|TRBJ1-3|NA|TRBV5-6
CASSLATGSGNTIYF
TGTGCCAGCAGCTTGGCCACAGGCAGTGGAAACACCATATATTTT
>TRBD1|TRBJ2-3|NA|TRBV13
CASSSGGGRDTQYF
TGTGCCAGCAGTTCAGGGGGCGGTCGAGATACGCAGTATTTT
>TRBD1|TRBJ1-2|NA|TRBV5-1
CASSLGQGAYYGYTF
TGCGCCAGCAGCTTGGGACAGGGGGCTTATTATGGCTACACCTTC